What follows is one T cell receptor beta chain and its context. Clones were read by immunoSEQ multiplex PCR, and TCRdb kept only the in-frame ones, dropping some. The table shows fewer than 95,000 clones, with 85% to 95% occurring only once. These data originate in a study of T cell changes during pregnancy in multiple sclerosis. Germline V gives CDR1 SGHVS, CDR2 FQNEAQ. The CDR3 has 17 residues. The V and J ends lost 2 bases and 6 bases respectively, with 17 bases between them. The sequence was obtained from a female donor with multiple sclerosis, enrolled in a pregnancy study. V is TRBV7-8 and J is TRBJ1-6; D is unclear. The starting material was peripheral blood, obtained in the first trimester of pregnancy. CDR3 DNA sequence: TGTGCCAGCAGCTTACGCGTGGTGTTCACAGCTAATTCACCCCTCCACTTT. This translates into CASSLRVVFTANSPLHF.